These 16 T cell receptor beta chains were all obtained from the same sample, sequenced in a study of blood T cell repertoires in COVID-19. The method was immunoSEQ multiplex PCR; TCRdb's version includes in-frame clones alone and lacks a portion of them. In the table there are roughly 100,000 clones, around nine tenths of which are singletons. The sequencing sample was made of peripheral blood. The origin of the receptors is a woman older than 75 in a cohort sampled during active COVID-19.

The chain uses TRBV3-1 (or the pseudogene TRBV3-2) and TRBJ2-7; 7 bases match TRBD2. V lost 1 base to trimming and J lost 0 bases; unmatched junction nucleotides: 9. The CDR3 has 17 amino acids. Germline values: CDR1 LGHDT, CDR2 YNNKEL (reference sequence). The CDR3 sequence is CASSQASGGSSSYEQYF. The CDR3 DNA reads TGTGCCAGCAGCCAAGCCTCGGGAGGTTCGAGCTCCTACGAGCAGTACTTC.

The V call is TRBV7-3, the J call TRBJ2-1; TRBD2 agrees at 12 bases. V trimming: 2 bases; J trimming: 7 bases; junction bases outside the gene matches: 6. The CDR3 runs to 16 residues. Germline V gene data show CDR1 as SGHTA and CDR2 as FQGTGA. CDR3 protein: CASSLATSGGQNEQFF. The CDR3 DNA reads as TGTGCCAGCAGCTTAGCAACTAGCGGGGGGCAAAATGAGCAGTTCTTC.

This chain uses TRBV7-9 with TRBJ2-3; 12 bases are a match to TRBD2. The CDR3 covers 15 residues. From germline, CDR1 is SEHNR and CDR2 FQNEAQ (reference sequence). V lost 5 bases to trimming and J lost 6 bases; unmatched junction nucleotides: 6. DNA of the CDR3: TGTGCCAGCAGCCTACTAGCGGGAGGCGGGGATACGCAGTATTTT. Residues: CASSLLAGGGDTQYF.

CDR3 protein: CASSLGTGYGYTF. The CDR3 coding sequence is TGTGCCAGCAGCTTAGGGACAGGGTATGGCTACACCTTC. The chain carries TRBV11-3 and TRBJ1-2, with 8 bases identical to TRBD1. V lost 1 base to trimming and J lost 5 bases; unmatched junction nucleotides: 0. The length of the CDR3 is 13 residues. Germline V gene data show CDR1 as SGHNT and CDR2 as YENEEA.

A few counts support this clone. This rearrangement joins TRBV4-2 to TRBJ1-1; maybe TRBD1 (5 bases). Trimming shortened V by 0 bases and J by 1 base, and 9 bases separated the two germline ends. The germline V gene encodes CDR1 LGHNA and CDR2 YNFKEQ. This CDR3 is built from 15 residues. DNA for the CDR3: TGTGCCAGCAGCCAAGAATCCAGGGCGAACACTGAAGCTTTCTTT. This codes for CASSQESRANTEAFF.

The gene calls are TRBV3-1 (or the pseudogene TRBV3-2) and TRBJ2-2; 7 bases agree with TRBD1. The V segment lost 4 bases and the J segment 2 bases; nucleotides outside the gene matches: 7. CDR1 and CDR2 (germline): LGHDT, YNNKEL (reference sequence). This CDR3 is built from 16 residues. The CDR3 DNA follows: TGTGCCAGCAGCCGCCGAGGGGACAGCAACACCGGGGAGCTGTTTTTT. This codes for CASSRRGDSNTGELFF.

The CDR3 is CASSLSGNYGYTF. DNA for the CDR3: TGTGCCAGCAGTTTATCGGGAAACTATGGCTACACCTTC. The genes are TRBV28 and TRBJ1-2, with D hard to call. CDR1 is MDHEN and CDR2 is SYDVKM in the germline V gene. The CDR3 is 13 amino acids. The ends were cut back, 1 base at V and 2 bases at J, with 5 bases in the middle.

This chain uses TRBV18 with TRBJ1-1, with no clear D. The germline V and J ends were trimmed by 1 base and 5 bases, with 14 bases remaining between them. Germline CDR1 is KGHSH and CDR2 is LQKENI. This CDR3 is 15 amino acids long. This CDR3 is CASSPLPSKRTEAFF. The DNA for the CDR3 is TGTGCCAGCTCACCACTCCCGTCAAAACGGACTGAAGCTTTCTTT.

This chain joins TRBV7-9 and TRBJ2-7; TRBD2 matches 9 bases. The CDR3 has 14 amino acids. CDR1 SEHNR and CDR2 FQNEAQ come from the germline V gene (reference sequence). V lost 7 bases and J lost 2; bases outside the gene matches: 6. The CDR3 coding sequence is TGTGCCAGCACCGAAGCGGGAGGTCCCTACGAGCAGTACTTC. The encoded protein is CASTEAGGPYEQYF. The full variable domain, its missing parts supplied by reference TRBV7-9 and TRBJ2-7, is DTGVSQNPRHKITKRGQNVTFRCDPISEHNRLYWYRQTLGQGPEFLTYFQNEAQLEKSRLLSDRFSAERPKGSFSTLEIQRTEQGDSAMYLCASTEAGGPYEQYFGPGTRLTVT.

The chain carries TRBV30 and TRBJ2-1; 8 bases map to TRBD1. Germline V gives CDR1 GTSNPN, CDR2 SVGIG (reference sequence). This CDR3 spans 14 amino acids. Germline trimming cut 6 bases from V and 0 bases from J; bases unmatched to any gene: 4. CDR3 amino acids: CACGTGSSYNEQFF. The CDR3 nucleotides read TGTGCCTGCGGGACAGGAAGCTCCTACAATGAGCAGTTCTTC.

V is TRBV5-5 and J is TRBJ2-2; 10 positions match TRBD1. This CDR3 comprises 16 residues. The germline CDR1 and CDR2 sequences are SGHKS and YYEKEE (reference sequence). V gave up 4 bases and J gave up 5 bases; unmatched junction bases: 8. CDR3 loop: CASSRDRGIGTGELFF. CDR3 nucleotide sequence: TGTGCCAGCAGCCGGGACAGGGGCATTGGAACCGGGGAGCTGTTTTTT.

Of note for this clone: Distinct nucleotide sequences in the sample also encode this CDR3. The rearrangement uses TRBV5-1 and TRBJ1-4; a weak D match, TRBD1 (5 bases). Germline V gene data show CDR1 as SGHRS and CDR2 as YFSETQ. The CDR3 runs 14 residues. Between the trimmed V and J ends, which lost 3 bases and 6 bases, there was a span of 12 bases. The CDR3 DNA follows: TGCGCCAGCAGCTCCGGGACGGGGGATGAAAAACTGTTTTTT. Protein: CASSSGTGDEKLFF. The whole variable domain, filled in from reference TRBV5-1 and TRBJ1-4, reads KAGVTQTPRYLIKTRGQQVTLSCSPISGHRSVSWYQQTPGQGLQFLFEYFSETQRNKGNFPGRFSGRQFSNSRSEMNVSTLELGDSALYLCASSSGTGDEKLFFGSGTQLSVL.

The chain joins TRBV19 to TRBJ2-6; a weak D match, TRBD1 (5 bases). V was clipped by 3 bases and J by 0 bases, with 9 bases between them. The CDR3 length is 16 residues. The germline V gene has CDR1 LNHDA and CDR2 SQIVND (reference sequence). CDR3 bases: TGTGCCAGTAGTATTGACAGTAGCTCTGGGGCCAACGTCCTGACTTTC. This encodes CASSIDSSSGANVLTF.

CDR3 residues: CASSYYRAPGNTIYF. The CDR3, as DNA: TGTGCCAGCAGTTACTACAGGGCCCCTGGAAACACCATATATTTT. The chain combines TRBV6-2 or TRBV6-3 with TRBJ1-3, with D perhaps TRBD1 (6 bases). V dropped 1 base and J dropped 2 bases, with 9 bases sitting between them. The germline CDR1 and CDR2 sequences are MNHEY and SVGEGT. The CDR3 sequence is 15 residues long.

The V gene is TRBV4-2, the J gene TRBJ2-7, with 7 bases that match TRBD2. CDR3 size: 17 residues. From germline, CDR1 is LGHNA and CDR2 YNFKEQ. Trimming cost V 0 bases and J 5 bases; bases outside gene matches: 13. CDR3 DNA: TGTGCCAGCAGCCAAGATCCCAAGGTAGCGGGTACCAACGAGCAGTACTTC. Translating it yields CASSQDPKVAGTNEQYF.

This sequence joins TRBV5-5 and TRBJ2-6; a possible D gene is TRBD2 (6 bases). V was trimmed by 3 bases and J by 2 bases, leaving 9 bases between them. The CDR3 is 15 amino acids. CDR1 and CDR2 (germline): SGHKS, YYEKEE (reference sequence). The CDR3 region has the DNA TGTGCCAGCAGCTCATCGGGGGCTGGGGCCAACGTCCTGACTTTC. Protein: CASSSSGAGANVLTF. Full variable domain (remainder filled in from reference TRBV5-5 and TRBJ2-6): DAGVTQSPTHLIKTRGQQVTLRCSPISGHKSVSWYQQVLGQGPQFIFQYYEKEERGRGNFPDRFSARQFPNYSSELNVNALLLGDSALYLCASSSSGAGANVLTFGAGSRLTVL.